This paragraph reports one T cell receptor beta chain. Its target is unknown. These data come from a study of post-analysis software for immune sequencing data. This CDR3 is 16 amino acids long. The germline V gene encodes CDR1 MNHEY and CDR2 SVGEGT. The V and J ends lost 0 bases and 6 bases respectively, with 14 bases between them. Study-level points and caveats: TRBV5-6, TRBV5-1 and TRBV20-1 belonged to a set of roughly five TRBV segments that were more frequent in patients than controls.

Every TCR beta cDNA library bore unique molecular identifiers. TCRdb reprocessed the PCR reads via MiXCR and lists one record per CDR3 protein. The sample shows approximately 360,000 distinct CDR3 sequences, around 33% of them seen only once. The chain is built from TRBV6-2 or TRBV6-3 and TRBJ2-2; D remains unclear. Material for sequencing was blood. The receptor's source is a girl aged 5-17 years with multiple sclerosis. As DNA, the CDR3 is TGTGCCAGCAGTTACTCGAGCGAACCATCTCCCGGGGAGCTGTTTTTT. Encoded protein: CASSYSSEPSPGELFF.